This entry is about one T cell receptor (beta chain). CDR1 is LNHDA and CDR2 is SQIVND in the germline V gene (reference sequence). With V trimmed by 6 bases and J by 4 bases, 6 bases remained unmatched. The CDR3 is 14 amino acids. The sample is drawn from a study of shared clonotypes between healthy human individuals. The study enrolled healthy HIV-negative adults without recent acute infections or vaccinations as donors. Within Nashville, Tennessee resided all donors, each a Caucasian adult. Genomic DNA for unsorted samples, which was extracted with the QIAamp DNA Blood Mini kit, came from 81 million or so PBMCs. Profiled with immunoSEQ multiplex PCR; TCRdb holds only in-frame clones, not every one. The table shows approximately 500,000 clones, with almost 80% occurring only once.

This sequence was found in a woman aged 40-49 years in good health. Some clones in this sample may be carry-over from other donors' samples. Material: PBMCs. The rearrangement joins TRBV19 to TRBJ1-2, with 9 bases fitting TRBD1. The CDR3 coding sequence is TGTGCCAGTAGCACCCGACAGGGGGGCTATGGCTACACCTTC. Protein sequence: CASSTRQGGYGYTF.